The T cell receptor (beta chain) described here comes from a study of blood T cell repertoires in COVID-19. Clones were sequenced by immunoSEQ multiplex PCR, and TCRdb holds only the in-frame ones, with some missing. Here the sample spans about 70,000 clones, roughly 80% being singletons. Losses at the gene ends were 3 bases for V and 2 bases for J; bases not matched to a gene: 10. The CDR3 has 17 amino acids. Per germline, CDR1 LNHDA and CDR2 SQIVND (reference sequence). This TCR derives from a woman between 70 and 85 years old with acute or convalescent COVID-19. The chain joins TRBV19 to TRBJ2-3; 8 bases fit TRBD2. The sequenced sample consisted of peripheral blood. The CDR3 bases are TGTGCCAGTAGTATCAGGCTACTAGCGGAGCTCACAGATACGCAGTATTTT. Protein product: CASSIRLLAELTDTQYF.